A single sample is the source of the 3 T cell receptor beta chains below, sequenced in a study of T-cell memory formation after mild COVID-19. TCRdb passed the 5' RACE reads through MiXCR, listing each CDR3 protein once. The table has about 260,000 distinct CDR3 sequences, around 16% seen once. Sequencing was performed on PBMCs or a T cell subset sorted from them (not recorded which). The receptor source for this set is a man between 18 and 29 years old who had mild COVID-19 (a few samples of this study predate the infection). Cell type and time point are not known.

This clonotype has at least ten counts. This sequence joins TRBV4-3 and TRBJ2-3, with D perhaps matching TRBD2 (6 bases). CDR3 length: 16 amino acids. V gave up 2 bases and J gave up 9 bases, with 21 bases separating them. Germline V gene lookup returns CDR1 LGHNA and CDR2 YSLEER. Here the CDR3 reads CASSQQVGGTRGTQYF. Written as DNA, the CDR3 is TGCGCCAGCAGCCAACAAGTGGGAGGTACCCGCGGAACGCAGTATTTT.

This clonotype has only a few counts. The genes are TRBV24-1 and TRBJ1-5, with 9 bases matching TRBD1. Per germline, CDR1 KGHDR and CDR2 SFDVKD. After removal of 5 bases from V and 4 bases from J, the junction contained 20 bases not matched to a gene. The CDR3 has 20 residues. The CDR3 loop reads CATSVNPGQGSGGMNQPQHF. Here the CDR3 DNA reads TGTGCCACCAGTGTCAATCCGGGACAGGGAAGCGGTGGGATGAATCAGCCCCAGCATTTT.

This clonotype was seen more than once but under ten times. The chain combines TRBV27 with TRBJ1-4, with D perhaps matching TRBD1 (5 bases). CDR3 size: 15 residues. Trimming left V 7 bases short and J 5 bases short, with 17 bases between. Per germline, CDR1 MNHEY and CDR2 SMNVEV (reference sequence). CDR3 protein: CASTNLGQGNEKLFF. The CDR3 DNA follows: TGTGCCAGCACTAATCTCGGGCAGGGAAATGAAAAACTGTTTTTT.